These 21 T cell receptor beta chains came from one sample sequenced in a study of cytotoxic CD8 clonotypes in ibrutinib-treated CLL (dated by TCRdb to the early 2020s). Libraries were built with the immunoSEQ multiplex PCR assay. TCRdb's version of the immuneACCESS table is confined to in-frame rearrangements and falls short of the full clone set. An unresolved V gene accounts for under half of the shortfall where checked; the remainder is of unknown origin. A total of approximately 84,000 clones appear in this sample, about 86% of them only once. The top ten hold roughly 5% of the sample. The specimen was PBMCs, collected before ibrutinib treatment. All receptors derive from a human donor with chronic lymphocytic leukemia.

The chain has TRBV27 and TRBJ1-2; D is ambiguous. V was shortened by 0 bases and J by 7 bases, with 15 bases between the two germline ends. The CDR3 runs 15 residues. Germline V gene data show CDR1 as MNHEY and CDR2 as SMNVEV (reference sequence). CDR3 bases: TGTGCCAGCAGTTTATCGTTTCCAGGAGTAGGTGGCTACACCTTC. This gives the protein CASSLSFPGVGGYTF.

This clone occurred many times. The V call is TRBV6-1, the J call TRBJ2-2, with 7 bases aligning to TRBD2. Germline lookup yields CDR1 MNHNS and CDR2 SASEGT. The length of the CDR3 is 14 residues. Trimming removed 8 bases from V and 6 bases from J; junction bases left unmatched: 9. The CDR3 region is CASCAGAPPGELFF. The CDR3 DNA reads TGTGCCAGCTGCGCGGGAGCTCCGCCCGGGGAGCTGTTTTTT.

V is TRBV5-6 and J is TRBJ2-7; 10 bases map to TRBD1. In germline, CDR1 is SGHDT, CDR2 YYEEEE. This CDR3 comprises 14 residues. Losses at the gene ends were 4 bases for V and 4 bases for J; bases not matched to a gene: 5. The CDR3 here is CASSMGQGWYEQYF. CDR3 sequence (DNA): TGTGCCAGCAGCATGGGACAGGGGTGGTACGAGCAGTACTTC.

The chain combines TRBV10-1 with TRBJ2-2; TRBD2 aligns across 14 bases. The CDR3 sequence is 17 residues long. V shed 3 bases and J 7 bases; nucleotides not matched to a gene: 7. The germline V gene encodes CDR1 WNHNN and CDR2 SYGVQD (reference sequence). DNA for the CDR3: TGCGCCAGCAGTGACGCGGGACTAGCGGGAGCGGACGGGGAGCTGTTTTTT. Translating it yields CASSDAGLAGADGELFF.

The V call is TRBV4-3, the J call TRBJ1-1; D is unclear. This CDR3 region has 14 residues. V shed 0 bases and J shed 1 base, with 6 bases lying between them. Germline V gene data show CDR1 as LGHNA and CDR2 as YSLEER. This CDR3 is CASSQEVRNTEAFF. As DNA, the CDR3 is TGCGCCAGCAGCCAAGAAGTCCGGAACACTGAAGCTTTCTTT.

The chain couples TRBV4-3 to TRBJ2-3; 10 nucleotides line up with TRBD2. CDR3 size: 19 residues. The V gene's germline CDR1 is LGHNA and CDR2 YSLEER. The J segment lost 4 bases and the V segment lost 0 bases, leaving 13 bases of the junction unmatched. The CDR3 sequence is CASSQDGSRASGSSDTQYF. CDR3 nucleotide sequence: TGCGCCAGCAGCCAAGATGGATCCCGGGCTAGCGGGAGTTCAGATACGCAGTATTTT.

The DNA for the CDR3 is TGCGCCAGCAGCCAAGACCGGGGGAGCCGTTTGAGGGGCTACACCTTC. Amino acid sequence: CASSQDRGSRLRGYTF. This sequence joins TRBV4-3 and TRBJ1-2; D possibly corresponds to TRBD1 (5 bases). V dropped 0 bases and J dropped 8 bases, with 19 bases sitting between them. The CDR3 runs to 16 residues. The germline CDR1 and CDR2 sequences are LGHNA and YSLEER.

This chain connects TRBV5-1 to TRBJ2-1; 13 positions agree with TRBD2. The CDR3 has 15 residues. Germline V gene lookup returns CDR1 SGHRS and CDR2 YFSETQ. J lost 10 bases, V lost 4 bases, and 8 bases had no gene match. The CDR3 is CASSAGLAGVEEQFF. DNA of the CDR3: TGCGCCAGCAGCGCCGGACTAGCGGGAGTTGAAGAGCAGTTCTTC.

The genes are TRBV7-2 and TRBJ1-5; TRBD1 matches at 9 bases. The V gene end was trimmed by 2 bases and the J gene end by 5 bases; junction bases not matched to a gene: 7. Germline lookup yields CDR1 SGHTA and CDR2 FQGNSA. The CDR3 loop spans 16 amino acids. CDR3 nucleotide sequence: TGTGCCAGCAGCTTATCCGGGACAGGGATTTATCAGCCCCAGCATTTT. The encoded protein is CASSLSGTGIYQPQHF.

The chain combines TRBV9 with TRBJ2-2; unclear D gene. This CDR3 has 16 residues. Trimming took off 4 bases at V and 0 bases at J, with 13 bases between the two ends. Germline V gene data show CDR1 as SGDLS and CDR2 as YYNGEE. DNA for the CDR3: TGTGCCAGCAGCACCAACTACCGTTCGAACACCGGGGAGCTGTTTTTT. Its translation: CASSTNYRSNTGELFF.

This chain connects TRBV4-2 to TRBJ1-5; D is possibly TRBD1 (5 bases). Trimming shortened V by 5 bases and J by 0 bases, and 14 bases separated the two germline ends. Germline assignment: CDR1 LGHNA and CDR2 YNFKEQ. The CDR3 runs 16 residues. The CDR3 sequence: CASSLTWGDSNQPQHF. CDR3 nucleotide sequence: TGTGCCAGCAGCTTAACCTGGGGGGATAGCAATCAGCCCCAGCATTTT.

V and J are TRBV13 and TRBJ1-2; the D is unclear. Germline-derived CDR1 and CDR2 are PRHDT and FYEKMQ (reference sequence). The CDR3 runs 14 residues. V was cut by 0 bases and J by 7 bases, with 12 bases left in between. The CDR3 loop reads CASSLGPIGFGYTF. CDR3 coding DNA: TGTGCCAGCAGCTTAGGTCCCATTGGTTTTGGCTACACCTTC.

The chain couples TRBV29-1 to TRBJ1-2; D gene ambiguous. This CDR3 comprises 19 residues. Germline V gene sequence: CDR1 SQVTM, CDR2 ANQGSEA. V lost 0 bases and J 0 bases, leaving 23 bases between the germline ends. DNA for the CDR3: TGCAGCGTTGAAGACTATAAGGATGAGCGACCCCTACCTAACTATGGCTACACCTTC. It encodes CSVEDYKDERPLPNYGYTF. The whole variable domain, remainder taken from reference TRBV29-1 and TRBJ1-2, is SAVISQKPSRDICQRGTSLTIQCQVDSQVTMMFWYRQQPGQSLTLIATANQGSEATYESGFVIDKFPISRPNLTFSTLTVSNMSPEDSSIYLCSVEDYKDERPLPNYGYTFGSGTRLTVV.

This chain links TRBV27 with TRBJ2-3; TRBD1 agrees at 8 bases. The CDR3 has 16 residues. V gave up 5 bases and J gave up 1 base; unmatched junction bases: 8. CDR1 and CDR2 from the germline V gene are MNHEY and SMNVEV (reference sequence). The CDR3 region is CASSGDRMRGTDTQYF. The CDR3 DNA reads TGTGCCAGCAGTGGGGACAGGATGCGGGGCACAGATACGCAGTATTTT.

This chain joins TRBV11-2 and TRBJ1-1; TRBD1 might be the D (5 bases). Trimming left V 5 bases short and J 1 base short, with 11 bases between. Germline V gene sequence: CDR1 SGHAT, CDR2 FQNNGV. The CDR3 is 14 amino acids. DNA for the CDR3: TGTGCCAGCAGCGCGGGACGGAGGAACACTGAAGCTTTCTTT. Residues: CASSAGRRNTEAFF.

V and J are TRBV9 and TRBJ1-1; possibly TRBD1 for D (5 bases). This CDR3 contains 13 residues. The ends were cut back, 4 bases at V and 4 bases at J, with 11 bases in the middle. Germline assignment: CDR1 SGDLS and CDR2 YYNGEE. The DNA for the CDR3 is TGTGCCAGCAGCACAGGTGGGGCCACTGAAGCTTTCTTT. Its protein product is CASSTGGATEAFF.

The chain carries TRBV5-1 and TRBJ2-5; D not resolved. In germline, CDR1 is SGHRS, CDR2 YFSETQ. There are 14 residues in the CDR3. V gave up 4 bases and J gave up 3 bases, with 13 bases separating them. The CDR3 DNA reads as TGCGCCAGCAGCCTCCTAAGCGAGGAAGAGACCCAGTACTTC. It is translated as CASSLLSEEETQYF.

V gene TRBV2 combines with J gene TRBJ1-5; D is possibly TRBD1 (6 bases). The CDR3 is 15 amino acids. The germline gives CDR1 SNHLY, CDR2 FYNNEI. V lost 9 bases and J 0 bases, leaving 15 bases between the germline ends. The CDR3 DNA is TGTGCCAGTGGCGAGGGACAATATAGCAATCAGCCCCAGCATTTT. It specifies CASGEGQYSNQPQHF. Looking up the rest from reference TRBV2 and TRBJ1-5 gives the full variable domain: EPEVTQTPSHQVTQMGQEVILRCVPISNHLYFYWYRQILGQKVEFLVSFYNNEISEKSEIFDDQFSVERPDGSNFTLKIRSTKLEDSAMYFCASGEGQYSNQPQHFGDGTRLSIL.

CDR3 in amino acids: CASLEQGAGEQYF. CDR3 DNA: TGTGCCAGCCTTGAACAGGGGGCGGGAGAGCAGTACTTC. V usage is TRBV2 and J usage is TRBJ2-7; TRBD1 agrees at 9 bases. CDR3 length: 13 amino acids. Germline V lookup: CDR1 SNHLY, CDR2 FYNNEI. Losses at the gene ends were 8 bases for V and 7 bases for J; bases not matched to a gene: 9.

The chain couples TRBV18 to TRBJ2-5, with D tentatively TRBD2 (6 bases). The CDR3 covers 14 residues. Germline V lookup: CDR1 KGHSH, CDR2 LQKENI. The ends were cut back, 3 bases at V and 3 bases at J, with 11 bases in the middle. DNA for the CDR3: TGTGCCAGCTCACCTTTGAGGGAGGAAGAGACCCAGTACTTC. Protein product: CASSPLREEETQYF.

This clone turned up a few times. This chain connects TRBV4-3 to TRBJ2-7, with D possibly matching TRBD1 (6 bases). Germline lookup yields CDR1 LGHNA and CDR2 YSLEER. Deletions cut 0 bases from V and 5 bases from J, with 17 bases between. The CDR3 is 16 amino acids. CDR3 in DNA: TGCGCCAGCAGCCAAGATCGAGGGCAGGGGCGGGACGAGCAGTACTTC. Residues: CASSQDRGQGRDEQYF.